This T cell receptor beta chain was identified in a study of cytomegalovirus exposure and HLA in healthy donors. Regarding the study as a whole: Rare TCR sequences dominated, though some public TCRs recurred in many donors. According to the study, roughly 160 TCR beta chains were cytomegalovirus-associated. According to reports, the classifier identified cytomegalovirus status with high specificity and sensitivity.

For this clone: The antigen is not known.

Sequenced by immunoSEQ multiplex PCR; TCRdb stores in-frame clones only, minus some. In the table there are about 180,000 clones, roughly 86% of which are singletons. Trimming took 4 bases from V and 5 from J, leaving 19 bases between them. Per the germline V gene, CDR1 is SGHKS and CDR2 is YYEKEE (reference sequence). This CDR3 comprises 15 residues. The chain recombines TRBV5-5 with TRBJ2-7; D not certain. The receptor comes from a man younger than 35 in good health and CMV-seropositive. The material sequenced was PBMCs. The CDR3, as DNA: TGTGCCAGCAGCCGGAGCCCGCGGCGTGGTGACGAGCAGTACTTC. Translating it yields CASSRSPRRGDEQYF. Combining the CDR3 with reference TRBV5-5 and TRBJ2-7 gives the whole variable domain DAGVTQSPTHLIKTRGQQVTLRCSPISGHKSVSWYQQVLGQGPQFIFQYYEKEERGRGNFPDRFSARQFPNYSSELNVNALLLGDSALYLCASSRSPRRGDEQYFGPGTRLTVT.